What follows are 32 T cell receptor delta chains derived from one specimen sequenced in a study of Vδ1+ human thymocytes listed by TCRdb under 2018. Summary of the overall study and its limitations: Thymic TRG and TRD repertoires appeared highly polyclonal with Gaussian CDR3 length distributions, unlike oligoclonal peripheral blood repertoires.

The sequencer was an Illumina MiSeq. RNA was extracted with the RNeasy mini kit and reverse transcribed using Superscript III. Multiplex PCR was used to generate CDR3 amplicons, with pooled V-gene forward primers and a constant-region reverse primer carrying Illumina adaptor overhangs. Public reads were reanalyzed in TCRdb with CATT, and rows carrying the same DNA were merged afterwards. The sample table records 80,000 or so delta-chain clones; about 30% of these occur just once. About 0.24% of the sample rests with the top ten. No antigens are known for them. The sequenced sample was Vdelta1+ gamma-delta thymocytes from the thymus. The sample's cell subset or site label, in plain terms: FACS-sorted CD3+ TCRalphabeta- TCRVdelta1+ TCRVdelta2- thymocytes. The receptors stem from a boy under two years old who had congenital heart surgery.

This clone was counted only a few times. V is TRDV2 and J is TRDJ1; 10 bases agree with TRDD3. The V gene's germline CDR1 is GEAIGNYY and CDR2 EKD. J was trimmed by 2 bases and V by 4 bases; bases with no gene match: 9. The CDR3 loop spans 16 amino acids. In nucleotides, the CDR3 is TGTGCCTGTGATGCTAGGGGGATACGCGAGACCGATAAACTCATCTTT. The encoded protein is CACDARGIRETDKLIF.

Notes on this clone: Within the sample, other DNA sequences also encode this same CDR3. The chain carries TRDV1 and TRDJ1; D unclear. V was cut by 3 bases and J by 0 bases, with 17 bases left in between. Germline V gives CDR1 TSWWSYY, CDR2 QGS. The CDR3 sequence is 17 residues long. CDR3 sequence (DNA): TGTGCTCTTGGGGATGCGGATCGTGAATTATACACCGATAAACTCATCTTT. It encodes CALGDADRELYTDKLIF.

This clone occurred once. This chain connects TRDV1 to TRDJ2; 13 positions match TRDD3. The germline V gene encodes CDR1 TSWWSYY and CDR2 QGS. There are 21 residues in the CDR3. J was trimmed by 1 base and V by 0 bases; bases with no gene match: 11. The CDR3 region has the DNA TGTGCTCTTGGGGAACTCCCTACTGGGGGATACGCGATGGGTTTGACAGCACAACTCTTCTTT. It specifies CALGELPTGGYAMGLTAQLFF.

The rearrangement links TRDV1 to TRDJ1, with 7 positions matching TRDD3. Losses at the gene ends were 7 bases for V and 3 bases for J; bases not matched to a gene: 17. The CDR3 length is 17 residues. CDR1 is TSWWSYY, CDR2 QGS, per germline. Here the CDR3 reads CALAPGAPWGDSDKLIF. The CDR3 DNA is TGTGCTCTTGCGCCGGGTGCGCCCTGGGGGGATTCCGATAAACTCATCTTT.

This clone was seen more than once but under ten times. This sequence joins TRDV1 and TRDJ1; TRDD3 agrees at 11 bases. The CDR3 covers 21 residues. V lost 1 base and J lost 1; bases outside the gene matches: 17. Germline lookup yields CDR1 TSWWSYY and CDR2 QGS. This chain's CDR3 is CALGEPILLSGGYLGTDKLIF. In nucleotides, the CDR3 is TGTGCTCTTGGGGAACCCATCCTACTATCTGGGGGATACTTGGGCACCGATAAACTCATCTTT.

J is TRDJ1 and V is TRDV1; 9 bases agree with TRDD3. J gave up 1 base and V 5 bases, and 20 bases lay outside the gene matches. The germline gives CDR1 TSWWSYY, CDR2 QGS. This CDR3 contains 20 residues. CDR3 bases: TGTGCTCTTGGGACTCATCTTCCCCACAGTACTGGGGGACCCACCGATAAACTCATCTTT. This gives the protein CALGTHLPHSTGGPTDKLIF.

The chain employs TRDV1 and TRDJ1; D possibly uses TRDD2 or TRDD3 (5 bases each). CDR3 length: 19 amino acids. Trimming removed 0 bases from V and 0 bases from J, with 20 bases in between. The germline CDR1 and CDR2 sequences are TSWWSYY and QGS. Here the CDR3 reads CALGELSPGTPSYTDKLIF. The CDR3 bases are TGTGCTCTTGGGGAACTGTCCCCGGGGACCCCTTCGTACACCGATAAACTCATCTTT.

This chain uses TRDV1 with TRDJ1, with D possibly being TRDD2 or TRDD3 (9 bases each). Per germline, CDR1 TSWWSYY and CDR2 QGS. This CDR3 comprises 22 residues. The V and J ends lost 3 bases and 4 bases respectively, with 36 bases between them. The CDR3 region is CALGDPGLPTVGGDTEIDKLIF. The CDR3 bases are TGTGCTCTTGGGGACCCGGGCCTTCCTACGGTAGGGGGGGATACAGAAATCGATAAACTCATCTTT.

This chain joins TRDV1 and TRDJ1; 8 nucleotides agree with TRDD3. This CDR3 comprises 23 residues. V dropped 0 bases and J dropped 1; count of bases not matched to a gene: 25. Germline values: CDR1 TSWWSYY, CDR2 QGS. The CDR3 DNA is TGTGCTCTTGGGGAACTGCAGGGGGGGATAACTCCACCCCCGCCAAGACCCACCGATAAACTCATCTTT. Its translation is CALGELQGGITPPPPRPTDKLIF.

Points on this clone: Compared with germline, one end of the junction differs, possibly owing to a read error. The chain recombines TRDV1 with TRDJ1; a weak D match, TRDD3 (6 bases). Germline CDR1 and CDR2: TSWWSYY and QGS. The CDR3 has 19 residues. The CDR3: CAVGDPLPPRTGRTDKLIF. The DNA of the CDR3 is TGTGCTGTTGGGGACCCCCTACCCCCTCGTACTGGGAGAACCGATAAACTCATCTTT.

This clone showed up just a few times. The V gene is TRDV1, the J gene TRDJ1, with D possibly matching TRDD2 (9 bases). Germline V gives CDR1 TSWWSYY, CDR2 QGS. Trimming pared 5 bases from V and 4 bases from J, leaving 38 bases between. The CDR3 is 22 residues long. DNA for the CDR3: TGTGCTCTTGGGACGGGGCCTTCCTACGGAGGTACTGGGGGTCCTCCGCTCGATAAACTCATCTTT. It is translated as CALGTGPSYGGTGGPPLDKLIF.

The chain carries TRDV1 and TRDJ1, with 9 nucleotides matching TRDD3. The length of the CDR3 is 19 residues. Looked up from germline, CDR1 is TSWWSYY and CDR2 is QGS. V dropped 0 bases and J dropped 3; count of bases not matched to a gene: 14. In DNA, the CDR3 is TGTGCTCTTGGGGAACTAGGTGTTTGGGGATACGCCGCAGCCGATAAACTCATCTTT. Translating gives CALGELGVWGYAAADKLIF.

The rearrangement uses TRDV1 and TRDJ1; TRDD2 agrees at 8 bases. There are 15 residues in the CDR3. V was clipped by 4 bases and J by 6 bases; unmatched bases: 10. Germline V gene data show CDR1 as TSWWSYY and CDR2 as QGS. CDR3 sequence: CALGASSYPQNKLIF. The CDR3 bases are TGTGCTCTTGGGGCGTCTTCCTACCCACAGAATAAACTCATCTTT.

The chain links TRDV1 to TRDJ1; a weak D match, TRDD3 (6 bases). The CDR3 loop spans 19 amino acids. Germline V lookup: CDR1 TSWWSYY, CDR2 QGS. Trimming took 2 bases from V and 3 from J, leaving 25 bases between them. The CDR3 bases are TGTGCTCTTGGGGAAAGCCGATACTGGGCCCTATCCACCGCCGATAAACTCATCTTT. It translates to CALGESRYWALSTADKLIF.

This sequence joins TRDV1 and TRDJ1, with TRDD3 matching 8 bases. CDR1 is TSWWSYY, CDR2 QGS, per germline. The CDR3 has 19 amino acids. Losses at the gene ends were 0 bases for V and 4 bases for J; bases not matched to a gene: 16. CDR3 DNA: TGTGCTCTTGGGGAACTTCGGGTCGGCCTACCTGGGGGAGTCGATAAACTCATCTTT. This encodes CALGELRVGLPGGVDKLIF.

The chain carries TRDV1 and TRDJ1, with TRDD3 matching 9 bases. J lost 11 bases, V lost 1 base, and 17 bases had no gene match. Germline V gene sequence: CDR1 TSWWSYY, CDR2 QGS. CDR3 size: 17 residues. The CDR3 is CALGERYWGNGGIRLIF. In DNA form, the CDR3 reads TGTGCTCTTGGGGAACGGTACTGGGGGAACGGGGGCATTCGGCTCATCTTT.

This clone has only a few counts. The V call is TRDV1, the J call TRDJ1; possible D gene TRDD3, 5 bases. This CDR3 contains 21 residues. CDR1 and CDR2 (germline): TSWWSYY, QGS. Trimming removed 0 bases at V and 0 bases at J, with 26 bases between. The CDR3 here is CALGELSFTVRFRGYTDKLIF. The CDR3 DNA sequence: TGTGCTCTTGGGGAACTAAGCTTTACGGTTCGGTTCAGGGGGTACACCGATAAACTCATCTTT.

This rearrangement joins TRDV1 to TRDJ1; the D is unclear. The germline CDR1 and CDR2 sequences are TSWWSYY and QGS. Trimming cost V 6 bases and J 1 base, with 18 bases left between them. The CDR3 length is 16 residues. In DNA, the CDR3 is TGTGCTCTTGGTTTTTCTCACATAGAAGCCACCGATAAACTCATCTTT. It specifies CALGFSHIEATDKLIF.

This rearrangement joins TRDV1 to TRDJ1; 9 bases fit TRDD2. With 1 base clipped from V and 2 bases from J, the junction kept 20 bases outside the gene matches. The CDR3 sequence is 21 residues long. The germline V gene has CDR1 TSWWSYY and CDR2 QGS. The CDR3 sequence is CALGEPPSFLHSSRRTDKLIF. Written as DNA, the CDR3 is TGTGCTCTTGGGGAACCCCCATCCTTCCTACACTCTTCTCGACGTACCGATAAACTCATCTTT.

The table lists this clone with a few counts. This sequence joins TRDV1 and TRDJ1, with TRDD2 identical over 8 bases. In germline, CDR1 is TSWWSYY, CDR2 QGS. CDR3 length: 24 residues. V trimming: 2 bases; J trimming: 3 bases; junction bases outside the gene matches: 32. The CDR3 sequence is CALGEYLRVAFLASTGFGSDKLIF. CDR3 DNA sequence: TGTGCTCTTGGGGAATACCTCCGTGTTGCCTTCCTAGCGTCAACTGGGTTTGGGTCCGATAAACTCATCTTT.

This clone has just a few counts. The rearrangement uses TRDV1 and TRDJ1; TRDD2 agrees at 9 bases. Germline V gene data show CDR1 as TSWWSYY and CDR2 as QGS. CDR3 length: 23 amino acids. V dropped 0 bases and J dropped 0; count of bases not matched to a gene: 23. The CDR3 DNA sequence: TGTGCTCTTGGGGAACTAGCTACCTTCCTACGTTATCTGGGGGGCGCGTACACCGATAAACTCATCTTT. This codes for CALGELATFLRYLGGAYTDKLIF.

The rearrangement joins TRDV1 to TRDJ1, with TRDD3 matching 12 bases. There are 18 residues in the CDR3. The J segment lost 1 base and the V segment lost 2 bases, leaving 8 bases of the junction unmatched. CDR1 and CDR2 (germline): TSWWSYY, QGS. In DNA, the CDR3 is TGTGCTCTTGGGGAAGTAACTCTGGGGGATACGGTCACCGATAAACTCATCTTT. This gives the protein CALGEVTLGDTVTDKLIF.

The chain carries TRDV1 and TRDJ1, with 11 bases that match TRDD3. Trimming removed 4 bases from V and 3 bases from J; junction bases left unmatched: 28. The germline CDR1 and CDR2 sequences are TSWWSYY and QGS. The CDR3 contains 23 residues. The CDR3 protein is CALGGLPLLGDRVPITGADKLIF. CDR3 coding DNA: TGTGCTCTTGGGGGCCTTCCGCTACTGGGGGATAGGGTCCCCATCACAGGGGCCGATAAACTCATCTTT.

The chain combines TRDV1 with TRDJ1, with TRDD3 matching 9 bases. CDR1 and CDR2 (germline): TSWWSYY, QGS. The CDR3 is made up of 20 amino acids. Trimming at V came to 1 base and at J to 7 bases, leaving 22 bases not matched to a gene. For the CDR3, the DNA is TGTGCTCTTGGGGAACGTACCTTCATTCCGTTCTGGGGGATTTTGGGTAAACTCATCTTT. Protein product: CALGERTFIPFWGILGKLIF.

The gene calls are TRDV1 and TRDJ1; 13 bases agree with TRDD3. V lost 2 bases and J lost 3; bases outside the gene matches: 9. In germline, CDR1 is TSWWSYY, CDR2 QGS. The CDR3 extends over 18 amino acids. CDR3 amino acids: CALGEIHWGIRMADKLIF. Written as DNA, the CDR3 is TGTGCTCTTGGGGAAATCCACTGGGGGATACGCATGGCCGATAAACTCATCTTT.

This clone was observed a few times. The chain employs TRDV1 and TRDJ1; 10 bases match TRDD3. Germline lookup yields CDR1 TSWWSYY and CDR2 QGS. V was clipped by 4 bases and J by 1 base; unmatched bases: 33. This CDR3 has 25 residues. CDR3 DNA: TGTGCTCTTGGGGGTAACCCATGGCTTCCCCTATACTGGGGGATCCCTTCGGGAGGCACCGATAAACTCATCTTT. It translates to CALGGNPWLPLYWGIPSGGTDKLIF.

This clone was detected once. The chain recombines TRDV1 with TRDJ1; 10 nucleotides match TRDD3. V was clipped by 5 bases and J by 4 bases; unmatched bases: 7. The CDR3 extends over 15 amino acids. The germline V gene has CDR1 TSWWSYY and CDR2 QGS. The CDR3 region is CALGIQTGGFDKLIF. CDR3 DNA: TGTGCTCTTGGGATACAAACTGGGGGATTCGATAAACTCATCTTT.

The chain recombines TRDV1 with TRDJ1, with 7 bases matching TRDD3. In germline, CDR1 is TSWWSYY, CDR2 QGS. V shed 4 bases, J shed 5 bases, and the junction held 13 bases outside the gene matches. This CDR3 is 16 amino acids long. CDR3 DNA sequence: TGTGCTCTTGGGGTGGCGTACTGGGGAGGCCGTGATAAACTCATCTTT. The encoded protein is CALGVAYWGGRDKLIF.

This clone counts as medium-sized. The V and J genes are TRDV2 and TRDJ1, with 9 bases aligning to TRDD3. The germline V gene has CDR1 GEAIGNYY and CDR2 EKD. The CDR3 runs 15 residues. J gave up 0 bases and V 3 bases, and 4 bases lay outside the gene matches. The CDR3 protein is CACDSLGENTDKLIF. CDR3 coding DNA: TGTGCCTGTGACTCACTGGGGGAAAACACCGATAAACTCATCTTT.

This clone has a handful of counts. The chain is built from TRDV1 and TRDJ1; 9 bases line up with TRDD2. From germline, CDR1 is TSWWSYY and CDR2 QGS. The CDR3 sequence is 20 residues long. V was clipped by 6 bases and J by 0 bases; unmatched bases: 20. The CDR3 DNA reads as TGTGCTCTTGGCCCCCTTCCTACCGTACTGGGGATCATGTACACCGATAAACTCATCTTT. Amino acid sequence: CALGPLPTVLGIMYTDKLIF.

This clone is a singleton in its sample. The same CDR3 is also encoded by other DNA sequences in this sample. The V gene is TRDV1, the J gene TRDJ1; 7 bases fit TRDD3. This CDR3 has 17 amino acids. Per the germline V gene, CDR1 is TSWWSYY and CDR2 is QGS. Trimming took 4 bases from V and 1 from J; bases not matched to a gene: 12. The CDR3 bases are TGTGCTCTTGGGGCCCTAGTGGCCTGGGGGCTCACCGATAAACTCATCTTT. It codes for CALGALVAWGLTDKLIF.

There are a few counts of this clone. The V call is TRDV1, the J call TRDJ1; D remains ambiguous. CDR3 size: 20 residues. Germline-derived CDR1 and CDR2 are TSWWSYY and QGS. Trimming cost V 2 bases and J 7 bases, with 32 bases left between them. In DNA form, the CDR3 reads TGTGCTCTTGGGGAAGTTCCCCAAACCGGTACTGTATGGGAGGGAGTTAAACTCATCTTT. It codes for CALGEVPQTGTVWEGVKLIF.